These 25 T cell receptor beta chains were all obtained from the same sample, sequenced in a study of CD8+CD57+ T cells in acquired aplastic anemia. It was patients with CD8+CD57+ cell expansion by flow cytometry who were chosen for sequencing. For CDR3 and TCR beta VDJ profiling, genomic DNA was the template used. MiXCR was run by TCRdb on the reads, yielding one entry per CDR3 protein. The sample shows 260,000 or so distinct CDR3 sequences, 45% to 50% of them seen only once. Sequencing was carried out using sorted CD4+, CD8+, or CD8+CD57+ T cells (not recorded which) from PBMCs. The receptors stem from a human donor with aplastic anemia.

As concerns this clonotype: A much larger clonotype is one base distant, so this may be a read error. The chain employs TRBV4-3 and TRBJ2-2; possible D gene TRBD1, 6 bases. The CDR3 spans 15 residues. From germline, CDR1 is LGHNA and CDR2 YSLEER. The CDR3 reads CTSSQDRIDTGELFF. CDR3 sequence (DNA): TGCACCAGCAGCCAAGACAGGATAGACACCGGGGAGCTGTTTTTT.

A note on this clonotype: Germline and junction disagree at one end, which may indicate a read error. This sequence joins TRBV2 and TRBJ1-2, with TRBD1 as a possible D gene (5 bases). The germline V gene encodes CDR1 SNHLY and CDR2 FYNNEI. The CDR3 contains 14 residues. The CDR3: CASGIPGRDYGYTF. The CDR3 bases are TGTGCCAGCGGTATTCCAGGGAGGGACTACGGCTACACCTTC.

This clonotype has a count of ten or more. The V and J genes are TRBV10-3 and TRBJ2-2; TRBD2 matches at 9 bases. CDR1 and CDR2 from the germline V gene are ENHRY and SYGVKD. Trimming at V came to 7 bases and at J to 3 bases, leaving 9 bases not matched to a gene. The CDR3 contains 16 residues. The CDR3 DNA reads as TGTGCCATCACCCCGGGTAGCGGGAGACACACCGGGGAGCTGTTTTTT. Protein sequence: CAITPGSGRHTGELFF.

This chain connects TRBV7-9 to TRBJ2-7, with 12 bases lining up with TRBD2. This CDR3 spans 15 amino acids. Losses at the gene ends were 2 bases for V and 10 bases for J; bases not matched to a gene: 9. Germline V lookup: CDR1 SEHNR, CDR2 FQNEAQ (reference sequence). CDR3 coding DNA: TGTGCCAGCAGCTTACCTAGCGGGGGGGACAATGAACAGTACTTC. As protein: CASSLPSGGDNEQYF.

This chain joins TRBV29-1 and TRBJ2-1, with 8 nucleotides matching TRBD2. The CDR3 has 13 residues. Germline trimming cut 8 bases from V and 7 bases from J; bases unmatched to any gene: 10. Per germline, CDR1 SQVTM and CDR2 ANQGSEA. CDR3 sequence: CSSTGGRENEQFF. DNA for the CDR3: TGCAGCTCGACGGGGGGGCGTGAAAATGAGCAGTTCTTC.

The chain couples TRBV6-1 to TRBJ1-1; no definite D call. CDR1 is MNHNS and CDR2 is SASEGT in the germline V gene. The CDR3 length is 14 residues. The germline V and J ends were trimmed by 5 bases and 2 bases, with 12 bases remaining between them. CDR3 sequence reads: CASSLKYINTEAFF. The CDR3 DNA reads as TGTGCCAGCAGTTTAAAGTATATTAACACTGAAGCTTTCTTT.

This clonotype was observed at least ten times. The chain links TRBV9 to TRBJ1-4, with no clear D. Between the trimmed V and J ends, which lost 0 bases and 4 bases, there was a span of 10 bases. CDR1 and CDR2 from the germline V gene are SGDLS and YYNGEE. CDR3 length: 15 amino acids. The CDR3 coding sequence is TGTGCCAGCAGCGTAGAGGGTCAGAGTAATGAAAAACTGTTTTTT. Its translation is CASSVEGQSNEKLFF.

This sequence joins TRBV7-2 and TRBJ2-7; D is possibly TRBD1 (6 bases). Germline-derived CDR1 and CDR2 are SGHTA and FQGNSA. CDR3 length: 14 amino acids. V was trimmed by 8 bases and J by 1 base, leaving 15 bases between them. The CDR3 nucleotides read TGTGCCAGCGGTTTAGGACAGACGTCCTACGAGCAGTACTTC. Translation gives CASGLGQTSYEQYF.

This clonotype was observed at least ten times. The gene calls are TRBV9 and TRBJ1-6; the D gene is possibly TRBD1 (5 bases). The germline V and J ends were trimmed by 0 bases and 7 bases, with 14 bases remaining between them. In germline, CDR1 is SGDLS, CDR2 YYNGEE. CDR3 size: 16 residues. The CDR3 loop is CASSVGGSAWNSPLHF. CDR3 coding DNA: TGTGCCAGCAGCGTAGGGGGGAGCGCGTGGAATTCACCCCTCCACTTT.

The sample holds many counts of this clonotype. The V call is TRBV20-1, the J call TRBJ1-5; no definite D call. The CDR3 has 13 amino acids. Trimming removed 3 bases from V and 4 bases from J, with 10 bases in between. CDR1 and CDR2 (germline): DFQATT, SNEGSKA (reference sequence). The DNA for the CDR3 is TGCAGTGCTAGGCTGGGTGATAATCAGCCCCAGCATTTT. Translated: CSARLGDNQPQHF.

J is TRBJ2-5 and V is TRBV5-5, with no clear D. Trimming took 0 bases from V and 2 from J, leaving 17 bases between them. Germline CDR1 is SGHKS and CDR2 is YYEKEE (reference sequence). This CDR3 spans 17 amino acids. The CDR3 loop is CASSLAIVSVLQETQYF. In nucleotides, the CDR3 is TGTGCCAGCAGCTTGGCCATAGTGTCAGTTCTTCAAGAGACCCAGTACTTC.

The table lists this clonotype with a count of one. The chain combines TRBV19 with TRBJ1-5; D is uncertain. This CDR3 is built from 13 residues. V was shortened by 5 bases and J by 5 bases, with 10 bases between the two germline ends. Germline CDR1 reads LNHDA; CDR2 reads SQIVND (reference sequence). The DNA for the CDR3 is TGTGCCAGTAGTCCGGGGAGGGATCAGCCCCAGCATTTT. Amino acid sequence: CASSPGRDQPQHF.

To note about this clonotype: In this CDR3 the conserved last residue, phenylalanine or tryptophan, is missing, so a read error is likely. The V and J genes are TRBV5-8 and TRBJ1-5, with D maybe TRBD1 (6 bases). The CDR3 is 14 amino acids. Germline V gene sequence: CDR1 SGHTS, CDR2 YDEGEE. For the CDR3, the DNA is TGTGCCAGCAGCTACCCCAGGGGCAACCAGCCCCAGCATCTT. As protein: CASSYPRGNQPQHL.

As concerns this clonotype: A much bigger clone sits one base away, suggesting this may be a read error. The J gene is TRBJ2-1, the V gene TRBV6-2 or TRBV6-3; D is perhaps TRBD1 (6 bases). This CDR3 has 13 amino acids. Germline CDR1 MNHEY, CDR2 SVGEGT. The CDR3 region has the DNA TGTGCCAGCAGTCGGACAGCGTACAATGAGCGGTTCTTC. This sequence encodes CASSRTAYNERFF.

The table lists this clonotype with many counts. CDR3 amino acids: CSARQTISGRGWETQYF. In nucleotides, the CDR3 is TGCAGTGCTAGACAAACCATATCGGGCAGGGGCTGGGAGACCCAGTACTTC. The chain carries TRBV20-1 and TRBJ2-5; TRBD1 might be the D (6 bases). CDR1 is DFQATT and CDR2 is SNEGSKA in the germline V gene (reference sequence). CDR3 length: 17 residues. Between the trimmed V and J ends, which lost 2 bases and 5 bases, there was a span of 24 bases.

As regards this clonotype: A much larger clone lies one base from this, so it may be a read error. The chain uses TRBV28 and TRBJ1-4; D uncertain. Looked up from germline, CDR1 is MDHEN and CDR2 is SYDVKM. The CDR3 has 12 residues. The CDR3 DNA sequence: TGTGCCAGCAGTCCCGAGCGCGGAAAACTGCTTTTT. Translating it yields CASSPERGKLLF.

CDR3 bases: TGTGCCACCAGCATAGGAGGGGCGCAATCGGCCTACGAGCAGTACTTC. Amino acids: CATSIGGAQSAYEQYF. The J gene is TRBJ2-7, the V gene TRBV15; possible D gene TRBD2, 6 bases. Germline CDR1 reads LNHNV; CDR2 reads YYDKDF (reference sequence). V gave up 4 bases and J gave up 2 bases, with 18 bases separating them. The CDR3 covers 16 residues.

This clonotype was observed at least ten times. The chain recombines TRBV14 with TRBJ1-1; D is perhaps TRBD1 (5 bases). Trimming took off 1 base at V and 4 bases at J, with 16 bases between the two ends. The CDR3 consists of 16 residues. Germline CDR1 and CDR2: SGHDN and FVKESK. The CDR3 here is CASSQGLAGGGTEAFF. DNA for the CDR3: TGTGCCAGCAGCCAAGGACTAGCGGGGGGAGGCACTGAAGCTTTCTTT.

This clonotype was recorded many times. The rearrangement links TRBV6-5 to TRBJ2-3; D is ambiguous. V was trimmed by 5 bases and J by 3 bases, leaving 12 bases between them. Germline assignment: CDR1 MNHEY and CDR2 SVGAGI. CDR3 length: 14 amino acids. In DNA form, the CDR3 reads TGTGCCAGCAGTCCCGACCTGGTAACAGATACGCAGTATTTT. Protein: CASSPDLVTDTQYF.

This CDR3 reads CASSSPLGKQYEQYF. CDR3 bases: TGTGCCAGCAGTTCCCCCCTCGGGAAACAGTACGAGCAGTACTTC. The chain links TRBV12-3 or TRBV12-4 to TRBJ2-7; tentative D call: TRBD2 (5 bases). V lost 4 bases and J 4 bases, leaving 17 bases between the germline ends. The CDR3 extends over 15 amino acids.

In its sample, this clonotype was seen many times. V and J are TRBV7-8 and TRBJ2-2, with unresolved D. V shed 5 bases and J shed 1 base, with 17 bases lying between them. This CDR3 has 17 amino acids. Germline loops: CDR1 SGHVS, CDR2 FQNEAQ. The CDR3 is CASSRSDISGNTGELFF. The CDR3 DNA reads as TGTGCCAGCAGCCGCAGTGACATTTCGGGGAACACCGGGGAGCTGTTTTTT.

Worth noting for this clonotype: This may arise from a read error, as a much more abundant clone is one base away. This chain connects TRBV6-6 to TRBJ1-3, with no clear D. The CDR3 length is 15 residues. The V gene's germline CDR1 is MNHNY and CDR2 SVGAGI (reference sequence). The CDR3 coding sequence is TGTGCCAGCAGTGAAGCGACAAGCTCTAGAAACACCATATATTTT. Its translation: CASSEATSSRNTIYF.

This chain uses TRBV10-2 with TRBJ2-7; no reliable D call. The CDR3 has 13 residues. CDR1 is WSHSY, CDR2 SAAADI, per germline. The germline V and J ends were trimmed by 7 bases and 2 bases, with 12 bases remaining between them. The CDR3 bases are TGCGCCAGCAACTTCGGCAAGGCCTACGAGCAGTACTTC. It specifies CASNFGKAYEQYF.

In this sample, this clonotype turned up once. The J gene is TRBJ2-7, the V gene TRBV19; TRBD2 matches at 12 bases. Trimming took 5 bases from V and 4 from J; bases not matched to a gene: 18. The germline V gene has CDR1 LNHDA and CDR2 SQIVND (reference sequence). This CDR3 contains 19 residues. The CDR3 protein is CASSVLLAGGPPGKYEQYF. The CDR3 region has the DNA TGTGCCAGTAGTGTCCTTCTAGCGGGAGGGCCCCCCGGCAAATACGAGCAGTACTTC.

This clonotype was seen repeatedly, ten times or more. The genes are TRBV5-8 and TRBJ2-7, with 7 bases fitting TRBD1. The CDR3 is 15 amino acids. The V segment lost 2 bases and the J segment 2 bases; nucleotides outside the gene matches: 7. Germline V gene lookup returns CDR1 SGHTS and CDR2 YDEGEE. The CDR3 sequence: CASSLLPDRAYEQYF. CDR3 nucleotides: TGTGCCAGCAGCTTATTACCCGACAGGGCCTACGAGCAGTACTTC.